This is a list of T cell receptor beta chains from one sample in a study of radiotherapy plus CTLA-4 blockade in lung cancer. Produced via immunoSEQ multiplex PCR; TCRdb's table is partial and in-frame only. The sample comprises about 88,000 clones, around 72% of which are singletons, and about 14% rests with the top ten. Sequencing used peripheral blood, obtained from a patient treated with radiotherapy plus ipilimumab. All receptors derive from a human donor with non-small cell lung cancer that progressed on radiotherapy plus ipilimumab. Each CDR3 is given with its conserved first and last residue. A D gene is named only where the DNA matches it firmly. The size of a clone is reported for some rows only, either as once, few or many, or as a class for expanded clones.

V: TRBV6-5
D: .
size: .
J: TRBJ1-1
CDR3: CASSYSFGEAFF
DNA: TGTGCCAGCAGTTACTCGTTCGGTGAAGCTTTCTTT

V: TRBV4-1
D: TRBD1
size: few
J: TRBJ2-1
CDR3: CASSQDGEETGVGIEQFF
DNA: TGCGCCAGCAGCCAAGATGGAGAGGAGACAGGGGTGGGGATTGAGCAGTTCTTC

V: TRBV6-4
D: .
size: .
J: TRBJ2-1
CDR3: CASSVLTGNEQFF
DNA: TGTGCCAGCAGTGTCCTCACGGGCAATGAGCAGTTCTTC

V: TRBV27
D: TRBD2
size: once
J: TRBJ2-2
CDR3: CASSWNGRPPLGGELFF
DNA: TGTGCCAGCAGTTGGAACGGGAGGCCCCCTTTGGGCGGGGAGCTGTTTTTT

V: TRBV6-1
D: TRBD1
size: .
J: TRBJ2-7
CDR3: CASNWGQSYEQYF
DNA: TGTGCCAGCAACTGGGGACAGAGCTACGAGCAGTACTTC

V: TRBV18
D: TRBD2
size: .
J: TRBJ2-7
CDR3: CASSPVYSGGLPYEQYF
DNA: TGTGCCAGCTCACCGGTATATAGCGGGGGGCTCCCCTACGAGCAGTACTTC

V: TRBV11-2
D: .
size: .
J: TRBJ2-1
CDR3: CASSLFGGSYNEQFF
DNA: TGTGCCAGCAGCTTATTCGGGGGCTCCTACAATGAGCAGTTCTTC

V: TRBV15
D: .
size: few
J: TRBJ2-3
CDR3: CATSIPGTSMGGDTQYF
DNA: TGTGCCACCAGCATCCCCGGGACCTCAATGGGAGGAGATACGCAGTATTTT

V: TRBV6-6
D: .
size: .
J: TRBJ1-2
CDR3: CASSPSSDYGYTF
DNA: TGTGCCAGCAGCCCCTCGAGCGACTATGGCTACACCTTC

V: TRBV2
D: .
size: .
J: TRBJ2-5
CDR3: CASSEQDGETQYF
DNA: TGTGCCAGCAGTGAACAGGACGGAGAGACCCAGTACTTC

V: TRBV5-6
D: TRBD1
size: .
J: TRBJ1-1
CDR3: CASRGTGGTEAFF
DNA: TGTGCCAGCAGGGGGACAGGGGGGACTGAAGCTTTCTTT

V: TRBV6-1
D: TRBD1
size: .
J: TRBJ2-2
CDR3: CASGTGEPTTGELFF
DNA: TGTGCCAGCGGAACAGGGGAACCGACCACCGGGGAGCTGTTTTTT

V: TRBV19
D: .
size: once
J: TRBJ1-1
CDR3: CASTPFDSFEAFF
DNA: TGTGCCAGTACCCCATTTGACAGCTTTGAAGCTTTCTTT

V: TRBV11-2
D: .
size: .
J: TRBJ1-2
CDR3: CASSPLGIRGYTF
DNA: TGTGCCAGCAGCCCCCTTGGTATTCGGGGCTACACCTTC

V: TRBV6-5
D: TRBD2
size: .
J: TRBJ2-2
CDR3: CASKIAGAAGELFF
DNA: TGTGCCAGCAAAATAGCGGGAGCCGCCGGGGAGCTGTTTTTT